Listed below are T cell receptor beta chains from one sample, sequenced in a study of siplizumab effects on memory and regulatory T cells. Data came from immunoSEQ multiplex PCR; TCRdb stores just in-frame clones and leaves some out. Altogether about 64,000 clones are present, 95% to 98% being singletons, with the ten largest covering 0.08% to 0.1%. The sample comprised naive CD8+ T cells sorted from blood. All receptors derive from a human donor in good health. CDR3s include the opening cysteine and the closing phenylalanine or tryptophan. A D gene is named only where the DNA matches it firmly. Size is omitted from some rows. Given values are once, few, many or a class for expanded clones.

once TRBJ2-2 TRBV4-3 - CASSQDVGSLTTGELFF TGCGCCAGCAGCCAAGATGTAGGGAGCCTTACCACCGGGGAGCTGTTTTTT
- TRBJ2-1 TRBV6-5 TRBD2 CATTPGGTYNEQFF TGTGCCACCACCCCGGGGGGGACCTACAATGAGCAGTTCTTC
- TRBJ2-7 TRBV27 - CASSSAAAAYEQYF TGTGCCAGCAGTTCCGCCGCGGCGGCCTACGAGCAGTACTTC
- TRBJ1-1 TRBV2 - CASSEARWDTEAFF TGTGCCAGCAGTGAGGCCAGGTGGGACACTGAAGCTTTCTTT
- TRBJ2-5 TRBV5-6 - CASSLERDRQETQYF TGTGCCAGCAGCTTGGAGAGGGACCGCCAAGAGACCCAGTACTTC
- TRBJ2-1 TRBV29-1 TRBD1 CSVGTGPYNEQFF TGCAGCGTGGGGACAGGGCCTTACAATGAGCAGTTCTTC
- TRBJ1-2 TRBV2 - CASMAVYGYTF TGTGCCAGCATGGCAGTCTATGGCTACACCTTC
- TRBJ1-1 TRBV4-1 - CASSQGTEAFF TGCGCCAGCAGCCAAGGCACTGAAGCTTTCTTT
- TRBJ1-1 TRBV5-6 TRBD1 CASSSGTGTEAFF TGTGCCAGCAGCTCTGGGACAGGGACTGAAGCTTTCTTT
- TRBJ2-3 TRBV19 - CASTTNAGMYSTDTQYF TGTGCCAGTACCACAAACGCAGGGATGTATAGCACAGATACGCAGTATTTT
once TRBJ1-2 TRBV7-2 - CASSLGPRMGDYGYTF TGTGCCAGCAGCTTAGGCCCACGAATGGGGGACTATGGCTACACCTTC
- TRBJ2-7 TRBV27 - CASSPTAYEQYF TGTGCCAGCAGTCCGACAGCCTACGAGCAGTACTTC
- TRBJ2-7 TRBV2 TRBD2 CASSDATSGLYEQYF TGTGCCAGCAGTGACGCGACTAGCGGACTCTACGAGCAGTACTTC
- TRBJ1-1 TRBV7-9 - CASSSGANPEAFF TGTGCCAGCAGCTCGGGGGCGAATCCTGAAGCTTTCTTT
- TRBJ2-3 TRBV7-6 - CASSLIGTDTQYF TGTGCCAGCAGCTTAATCGGCACAGATACGCAGTATTTT
- TRBJ1-1 TRBV7-9 - CASSPDPGDTEAFF TGTGCCAGCAGCCCCGACCCCGGGGACACTGAAGCTTTCTTT
- TRBJ1-2 TRBV5-4 - CASSLDQGLNGYTF TGTGCCAGCAGCTTGGATCAGGGGCTGAATGGCTACACCTTC
- TRBJ2-7 TRBV5-6 - CASSLERTPSYEQYF TGTGCCAGCAGCTTGGAAAGGACCCCCTCCTACGAGCAGTACTTC
- TRBJ2-7 TRBV7-3 - CASSLNPGIEQYF TGTGCCAGCAGCTTAAATCCAGGAATCGAGCAGTACTTC
- TRBJ2-7 TRBV5-4 - CASSPGIPGSYEQYF TGTGCCAGCAGCCCCGGAATCCCTGGCTCCTACGAGCAGTACTTC
- TRBJ2-3 TRBV6-1 - CASSEGTDTQYF TGTGCCAGCAGTGAGGGGACGGATACGCAGTATTTT
- TRBJ1-5 TRBV7-6 - CASSSLYNQPQHF TGTGCCAGCAGCTCACTGTACAATCAGCCCCAGCATTTT
once TRBJ1-2 TRBV2 TRBD1 CATGQGAYYGYTF TGTGCCACCGGACAGGGGGCCTACTATGGCTACACCTTC
- TRBJ1-2 TRBV28 TRBD1 CASSLSPGGNYGYTF TGTGCCAGCAGTTTATCCCCAGGGGGTAACTATGGCTACACCTTC
- TRBJ2-3 TRBV25-1 TRBD1 CASSGDRVSDTQYF TGTGCCAGCAGTGGGGACAGGGTATCGGATACGCAGTATTTT
- TRBJ2-7 TRBV6-1 TRBD1 CASSAPGDRATYEQYF TGTGCCAGCAGTGCCCCGGGGGACAGGGCGACCTACGAGCAGTACTTC
- TRBJ2-2 TRBV7-9 - CASSLAAWRGELFF TGTGCCAGCAGCTTAGCGGCTTGGCGGGGGGAGCTGTTTTTT
- TRBJ2-1 TRBV6-5 - CASSYGGTYEQFF TGTGCCAGCAGTTACGGCGGTACATATGAGCAGTTCTTC
- TRBJ1-2 TRBV25-1 - CASSGYMDGYTF TGTGCCAGCAGTGGATACATGGACGGCTACACCTTC
- TRBJ1-2 TRBV7-8 - CASSLETRVLNYGYTF TGTGCCAGCAGCTTAGAAACCAGGGTACTAAACTATGGCTACACCTTC
- TRBJ2-7 TRBV5-1 - CASSWGLGYEQYF TGTGCCAGCAGCTGGGGTCTCGGTTACGAGCAGTACTTC
- TRBJ1-2 TRBV28 - CASSLLGGTYGYTF TGTGCCAGCAGTTTATTGGGAGGAACCTATGGCTACACCTTC
- TRBJ2-6 TRBV9 - CASSVQSSGANVLTF TGTGCCAGCAGCGTACAGAGCTCTGGGGCCAACGTCCTGACTTTC
- TRBJ2-5 TRBV7-6 - CASSLMATQETQYF TGTGCCAGCAGCTTAATGGCAACCCAAGAGACCCAGTACTTC
- TRBJ2-7 TRBV28 - CASRAEGGQYEQYF TGTGCCAGCCGGGCGGAGGGGGGGCAGTACGAGCAGTACTTC
- TRBJ2-5 TRBV10-1 - CASSARDRETQYF TGCGCCAGCAGTGCTCGAGACAGGGAGACCCAGTACTTC
- TRBJ1-2 TRBV4-1 TRBD1 CASSQGQAGNYGYTF TGCGCCAGCAGCCAGGGACAGGCGGGAAACTATGGCTACACCTTC
once TRBJ2-3 TRBV5-1 - CASSLVVLASTDTQYF TGCGCCAGCAGCTTGGTAGTACTTGCTAGCACAGATACGCAGTATTTT
once TRBJ2-1 TRBV9 TRBD2 CASSNWGTSGYNEQFF TGTGCCAGCAGCAACTGGGGGACTAGCGGCTACAATGAGCAGTTCTTC
- TRBJ1-1 TRBV28 - CASSLGQLNTEAFF TGTGCCAGCAGTCTTGGACAGTTGAACACTGAAGCTTTCTTT
- TRBJ2-2 TRBV27 - CASSDGQVLTGELFF TGTGCCAGCAGTGACGGGCAGGTCCTCACCGGGGAGCTGTTTTTT
- TRBJ2-5 TRBV5-8 - CASSFSRGGRQETQYF TGTGCCAGCAGCTTTAGTAGGGGGGGCCGCCAAGAGACCCAGTACTTC
- TRBJ2-7 TRBV11-2 - CASSLGGSGRGEQYF TGTGCCAGCAGCTTAGGAGGCTCGGGAAGGGGCGAGCAGTACTTC
- TRBJ2-7 TRBV2 - CASIPQHDISEQYF TGTGCCAGCATCCCCCAACATGACATATCCGAGCAGTACTTC
- TRBJ2-2 TRBV7-3 - CASSPMGGELFF TGTGCCAGCAGCCCGATGGGCGGGGAGCTGTTTTTT
- TRBJ2-5 TRBV5-4 - CASSLRDAGNNRKETQYF TGTGCCAGCAGCTTGAGGGACGCGGGCAACAACCGTAAAGAGACCCAGTACTTC
- TRBJ2-7 TRBV5-5 - CASSFYGRDGTYEQYF TGTGCCAGCAGCTTTTACGGTCGGGACGGGACCTACGAGCAGTACTTC
- TRBJ2-1 TRBV7-9 - CASSLGDEQFF TGTGCCAGCAGCTTAGGAGATGAGCAGTTCTTC
- TRBJ2-7 TRBV5-4 - CASSLYGGPTYEQYF TGTGCCAGCAGCTTGTACGGCGGGCCCACCTACGAGCAGTACTTC
- TRBJ2-7 TRBV7-6 - CASSQDALYEQYF TGTGCCAGCAGCCAGGACGCCTTGTACGAGCAGTACTTC
few TRBJ1-1 TRBV30 - CAWSADKLTEAFF TGTGCCTGGAGTGCGGACAAGTTAACTGAAGCTTTCTTT
- TRBJ1-2 TRBV4-3 - CASSGAGTQDGYTF TGCGCCAGCAGCGGAGCCGGGACCCAAGATGGCTACACCTTC
- TRBJ1-1 TRBV7-9 - CASSLVMEAFF TGTGCCAGCAGCTTAGTCATGGAAGCTTTCTTT
- TRBJ2-1 TRBV9 - CASSPRGYNEQFF TGTGCCAGCAGCCCCCGGGGTTACAATGAGCAGTTCTTC
- TRBJ2-1 TRBV19 TRBD1 CASSRQGANNEQFF TGTGCCAGTAGTCGACAGGGGGCTAACAATGAGCAGTTCTTC
few TRBJ1-1 TRBV19 - CASSIGGSGNTEAFF TGTGCCAGTAGTATCGGAGGCAGTGGGAACACTGAAGCTTTCTTT
- TRBJ1-3 TRBV30 - CAWFDPLYSGNTIYF TGTGCCTGGTTCGACCCTCTTTACTCTGGAAACACCATATATTTT